This T cell receptor beta chain derives from a study of memory CD4+ T cells and cytomegalovirus serostatus. Study as a whole: Healthy Belgian adult donors included fewer than 10 CMV-positive and 24 CMV-negative people. Study-level findings and limits: Median bootstrapped AUC for CMV status was approximately 0.95 originally, less than 0.93 US-trained.

Trimming took 3 bases from V and 2 from J; bases not matched to a gene: 6. CDR3 length equals 16 residues. Germline V gene data show CDR1 as WNHNN and CDR2 as SYGVQD (reference sequence). The sort gate was single viable CD3+CD4+CD8-CD45RO+ cells for memory CD4+ T cells. CD4+ T cells were isolated by positive magnetic selection. Profiling relied on immunoSEQ multiplex PCR, and the TCRdb table lists in-frame clones only, not all of them. This sample has tens of thousands of clones; about 76% occur once, and the top ten carry roughly 5%. This clone appeared a few times. Antigen unknown. Sequenced sample: memory CD4+ T cells from blood. J is TRBJ2-3 and V is TRBV10-1, with 9 positions matching TRBD1. The TCR sequence derives from an adult in good health and CMV-seropositive. The CDR3 bases are TGCGCCAGCAGTGATAACACAGGGGGCGACACAGATACGCAGTATTTT. Protein product: CASSDNTGGDTDTQYF.